Each of the 25 T cell receptor beta chains below was sequenced from the same sample in a study of metastatic and nonmetastatic thyroid tumors (dated by TCRdb to the early 2020s). No treatment had been received by any patient before thyroid surgery. Library generation was performed with PCR. The sequencer was an Illumina HiSeq 4000. The raw public reads went through TCRdb reprocessing: fastp at Q25, MiXCR clone calling, in-frame beta chains kept. Across this sample there are roughly 71,000 clones, with less than 20% seen only once. The ten largest clones take up over 10% of the sample. Material for sequencing was blood. These receptors were taken from a female donor with papillary thyroid cancer or a benign thyroid nodule (not recorded which). Some clones in this sample may be carry-over from other donors' samples.

This clone appeared many times. The V and J genes are TRBV5-8 and TRBJ1-3; no clear D. The V end lost 8 bases, the J end lost 2 bases, and 11 bases lay between the germline ends. CDR1 and CDR2 (germline): SGHTS, YDEGEE. The CDR3 consists of 13 residues. The CDR3 reads CASLRTAGNTIYF. The DNA of the CDR3 is TGTGCCAGTTTGCGGACCGCTGGAAACACCATATATTTT.

This clone was counted between two and nine times. Possible read error: a much larger clone is one base away. The genes are TRBV11-3 and TRBJ2-1; TRBD2 matches 7 bases. The CDR3 is 14 residues long. Germline lookup yields CDR1 SGHNT and CDR2 YENEEA. CDR3 region: CATGTTLFNNEQLF. CDR3 nucleotide sequence: TGTGCCACCGGGACTACGCTTTTTAACAATGAGCAGCTCTTC. Looking up the rest from reference TRBV11-3 and TRBJ2-1 gives the full variable domain: EAGVVQSPRYKIIEKKQPVAFWCNPISGHNTLYWYLQNLGQGPELLIRYENEEAVDDSQLPKDRFSAERLKGVDSTLKIQPAELGDSAVYLCATGTTLFNNEQLFGPGTRLTVL.

This sequence joins TRBV30 and TRBJ1-3, with 7 bases that match TRBD1. The length of the CDR3 is 14 residues. With 2 bases clipped from V and 5 bases from J, the junction kept 6 bases outside the gene matches. Germline V gene lookup returns CDR1 GTSNPN and CDR2 SVGIG (reference sequence). For the CDR3, the DNA is TGTGCCTGGAGTCCCCGACAGGGCCGAAACACCATATATTTT. It translates to CAWSPRQGRNTIYF.

This clone has at least ten counts. At one end, the junction sequence differs from germline, possibly due to a read error. This sequence joins TRBV28 and TRBJ2-1, with a possible D match to TRBD2 (6 bases). This CDR3 has 14 amino acids. Germline loops: CDR1 MDHEN, CDR2 SYDVKM. Here the CDR3 reads CASSLQHLRGLVEF. The CDR3 DNA reads as TGTGCCAGCAGTTTGCAGCATCTCCGGGGACTGGTCGAATTC.

This clone was seen at least ten times. The V and J genes are TRBV18 and TRBJ1-1, with D tentatively TRBD1 (6 bases). V was pared by 4 bases and J by 2 bases, with 11 bases between. Looked up from germline, CDR1 is KGHSH and CDR2 is LQKENI. CDR3 size: 14 residues. In DNA, the CDR3 is TGTGCCAGCTCACTCTCGGACAGTAACACTGAAGCTTTCTTT. This translates into CASSLSDSNTEAFF.

This clone was detected ten times or more. This chain connects TRBV12-3 or TRBV12-4 to TRBJ2-5, with a weak D call TRBD2 (7 bases). V was shortened by 1 base and J by 4 bases, with 13 bases between the two germline ends. CDR3 length: 15 amino acids. As DNA, the CDR3 is TGTGCCAGCAGTTTAGTCCAGGGGAGGGGAGAGACCCAGTACTTC. Translation: CASSLVQGRGETQYF.

This clone was detected only once. This same CDR3 is encoded by further DNA sequences in the sample. The rearrangement links TRBV7-8 to TRBJ2-2; D not certain. Deletions cut 3 bases from V and 14 bases from J, with 19 bases between. This CDR3 is built from 14 residues. Germline CDR1 is SGHVS and CDR2 is FQNEAQ. The CDR3 nucleotides read TGTGCCAGCAGCTTGGGCCCCGGCACCGGTGAACTGTTTTTT. This codes for CASSLGPGTGELFF. The variable domain in full, completed from reference TRBV7-8 and TRBJ2-2, reads GAGVSQSPRYKVAKRGQDVALRCDPISGHVSLFWYQQALGQGPEFLTYFQNEAQLDKSGLPSDRFFAERPEGSVSTLKIQRTQQEDSAVYLCASSLGPGTGELFFGEGSRLTVL.

This clone was counted between two and nine times. This sequence joins TRBV6-1 and TRBJ1-2; TRBD1 matches at 9 bases. CDR1 is MNHNS, CDR2 SASEGT, per germline. This CDR3 contains 15 residues. V lost 7 bases, J lost 4 bases, and 10 bases stayed unmatched. The CDR3 is CASTRTGGGIYGYTF. CDR3 bases: TGTGCCAGCACCCGCACAGGGGGCGGAATCTATGGCTACACCTTC.

This clone was detected many times. The J gene is TRBJ1-5, the V gene TRBV27, with D uncertain. V shed 5 bases and J shed 11 bases, with 19 bases lying between them. The CDR3 is made up of 14 amino acids. Per germline, CDR1 MNHEY and CDR2 SMNVEV (reference sequence). The chain's CDR3 is CASSPGQVEGSQHF. The CDR3 DNA reads TGTGCCAGCAGTCCCGGGCAGGTTGAGGGATCCCAGCATTTT.

The table lists this clone with many counts. CDR3 sequence: CASSLNTGMNIQYF. The CDR3 region has the DNA TGTGCCAGCAGTTTAAACACGGGGATGAACATTCAGTACTTC. This chain uses TRBV28 with TRBJ2-4; D is perhaps TRBD2 (5 bases). CDR1 MDHEN and CDR2 SYDVKM come from the germline V gene. V gave up 2 bases and J gave up 7 bases, with 12 bases separating them. The CDR3 is made up of 14 amino acids.

This clone was picked up many times. The chain is built from TRBV20-1 and TRBJ1-6; tentative D call: TRBD1 (6 bases). Looked up from germline, CDR1 is DFQATT and CDR2 is SNEGSKA (reference sequence). The CDR3 contains 15 residues. Trimming took 6 bases from V and 0 from J, leaving 12 bases between them. The CDR3 protein is CSAGGRSSYNSPLHF. The DNA for the CDR3 is TGCAGTGCCGGGGGCCGGAGCTCCTATAATTCACCCCTCCACTTT.

Notes on this clone: A much larger clone lies a single base off, so this may be a read error. Within the sample, other DNA sequences also encode this same CDR3. The DNA for the CDR3 is TGTGCCAGCAGTTTCGGGACAGCTTCCAATGAGCAGTTCTTC. Its translation is CASSFGTASNEQFF. The chain combines TRBV27 with TRBJ2-1; 7 bases line up with TRBD1. The germline gives CDR1 MNHEY, CDR2 SMNVEV (reference sequence). The CDR3 sequence is 14 residues long. V lost 3 bases and J lost 6; bases outside the gene matches: 5.

In this sample, this clone turned up many times. This chain uses TRBV11-2 with TRBJ2-7; weak D call: TRBD1 (6 bases). The CDR3 is 13 residues long. Germline V gene lookup returns CDR1 SGHAT and CDR2 FQNNGV. Trimming removed 1 base at V and 3 bases at J, with 7 bases between. The CDR3 spells CASSLGTVYEQYF. In DNA form, the CDR3 reads TGTGCCAGCAGCTTAGGGACAGTCTACGAGCAGTACTTC.

This clone was found once. V is TRBV7-3 and J is TRBJ1-1; D gene uncertain. This CDR3 is built from 16 residues. V was pared by 5 bases and J by 3 bases, with 19 bases between. The germline V gene has CDR1 SGHTA and CDR2 FQGTGA. CDR3 coding DNA: TGTGCCAGCAGCCCCAATGCAGTTTCCACCTACACTGAAGCTTTCTTT. Protein: CASSPNAVSTYTEAFF.

This clone was found many times. One end of the junction is discordant with germline, which a read error may explain. This sequence joins TRBV7-7 and TRBJ2-1; D assignment may be TRBD1 or TRBD2 (5 bases each). Germline CDR1 SSHAT, CDR2 FNYEAQ (reference sequence). The CDR3 has 14 amino acids. In DNA, the CDR3 is TGTGCTAGCAGCTCCGGGACCGAGGTTGGTGAGCAGTTCTTC. Amino acids: CASSSGTEVGEQFF.

J is TRBJ2-2 and V is TRBV4-1; maybe TRBD2 (5 bases). CDR1 is MGHRA, CDR2 YSYEKL, per germline. V was clipped by 1 base and J by 5 bases, with 8 bases between them. The CDR3 extends over 14 amino acids. This CDR3 reads CASSQAGWTGELFF. The CDR3 nucleotides are TGCGCCAGCAGCCAAGCGGGGTGGACCGGGGAGCTGTTTTTT.

This clone has only one observation. The chain joins TRBV30 to TRBJ1-6, with 7 bases lining up with TRBD1. V trimming: 2 bases; J trimming: 10 bases; junction bases outside the gene matches: 14. Germline-derived CDR1 and CDR2 are GTSNPN and SVGIG (reference sequence). The CDR3 has 16 amino acids. CDR3 bases: TGTGCCTGGAGTTCGCCTGGGACACAGGGGAGCTCACCCCTCCACTTT. The encoded protein is CAWSSPGTQGSSPLHF.

This clone has at least ten counts. The chain joins TRBV3-1 to TRBJ2-1; weak D call: TRBD2 (5 bases). Germline V gene sequence: CDR1 LGHDT, CDR2 YNNKEL (reference sequence). Trimming pared 4 bases from V and 7 bases from J, leaving 20 bases between. The CDR3 covers 16 residues. The CDR3 is CASSRHEGGMQNEQFF. As DNA, the CDR3 is TGTGCCAGCAGCCGCCACGAGGGTGGGATGCAGAATGAGCAGTTCTTC.

This clone was recorded many times. The J gene is TRBJ2-7, the V gene TRBV7-2, with a tentative D call TRBD2 (5 bases). The V and J ends lost 5 bases and 12 bases respectively, with 20 bases between them. This CDR3 spans 13 amino acids. Looked up from germline, CDR1 is SGHTA and CDR2 is FQGNSA. CDR3 nucleotide sequence: TGTGCCAGCAGCCGCGGGCGGGTTCTCCCGCGGTACTTC. It is translated as CASSRGRVLPRYF.

This clone has ten or more counts. V gene TRBV12-3 or TRBV12-4 combines with J gene TRBJ1-1, with a possible D match to TRBD1 (6 bases). Trimming pared 7 bases from V and 2 bases from J, leaving 14 bases between. The CDR3 is 14 amino acids. CDR3 sequence reads: CASTGGDTNTEAFF. In nucleotides, the CDR3 is TGTGCCAGCACCGGGGGGGACACTAACACTGAAGCTTTCTTT.

The chain's CDR3 is CSARVWGRASVETGYTF. The CDR3 DNA is TGCAGTGCTAGAGTTTGGGGGCGCGCTTCAGTCGAAACTGGCTACACCTTC. The J gene is TRBJ1-2, the V gene TRBV20-1, with TRBD1 as a possible D gene (6 bases). The CDR3 is 17 residues long. The V and J ends lost 1 base and 7 bases respectively, with 25 bases between them. Germline-derived CDR1 and CDR2 are DFQATT and SNEGSKA (reference sequence).

This clone was seen at least ten times. The chain employs TRBV20-1 and TRBJ2-1; 8 nucleotides agree with TRBD2. The CDR3 contains 14 residues. CDR1 and CDR2 from the germline V gene are DFQATT and SNEGSKA (reference sequence). The CDR3 loop is CSPRSGSSYNEQFF. The CDR3 nucleotides are TGCAGCCCTAGAAGCGGGAGCTCCTACAATGAGCAGTTCTTC.

At least ten counts were recorded for this clone. The CDR3 loop is CASSPRDWNSPLHF. The CDR3 DNA reads as TGTGCCAGCAGCCCCAGGGACTGGAATTCACCCCTCCACTTT. The chain joins TRBV6-1 to TRBJ1-6; D perhaps matches TRBD1 (5 bases). V gave up 6 bases and J gave up 7 bases, with 13 bases separating them. This CDR3 comprises 14 residues. Germline V gene lookup returns CDR1 MNHNS and CDR2 SASEGT.

The sample holds many counts of this clone. The gene calls are TRBV13 and TRBJ1-1; D possibly corresponds to TRBD1 (5 bases). There are 15 residues in the CDR3. The germline CDR1 and CDR2 sequences are PRHDT and FYEKMQ (reference sequence). The V end was cut by 4 bases, the J end by 2 bases, with 14 bases between. The DNA for the CDR3 is TGTGCCAGCAGCTCGCCAGCAGGGACTAACACTGAAGCTTTCTTT. Its protein is CASSSPAGTNTEAFF.

This clone was seen repeatedly, ten times or more. The chain combines TRBV28 with TRBJ1-1, with TRBD1 as a possible D gene (5 bases). The V and J ends lost 7 bases and 0 bases respectively, with 18 bases between them. The CDR3 runs 16 residues. Germline CDR1 reads MDHEN; CDR2 reads SYDVKM. The CDR3 DNA is TGTGCCAGCACCCTCCTCTACAGGAAGATGAACACTGAAGCTTTCTTT. Its protein product is CASTLLYRKMNTEAFF.